This T cell receptor beta chain originates from a study of early stage breast cancer tumors. Study-wide results and caveats: Commonly generated sequences made up most enriched TCRB sequences shared between patients. Compared with adjacent normal breast, tumors showed 2 to 2.5-fold denser, more clonal T cells.

Generated by immunoSEQ multiplex PCR, the TCRdb table keeps only in-frame clones and is missing some. The data contain 25,000 to 35,000 clones, 84% of them singletons. To note about this clone: What it recognizes is unknown.

CDR3 length equals 17 residues. The germline CDR1 and CDR2 sequences are KGHSY and FQNENV. The V end lost 2 bases, the J end lost 0 bases, and 14 bases lay between the germline ends. This receptor was obtained from a person aged 50 to 59 with breast cancer. V is TRBV16 and J is TRBJ1-3; tentative D call: TRBD1 (5 bases). Sequencing was done on a sample of blood. The CDR3 loop reads CASSQKGLKPSGNTIYF. In DNA, the CDR3 is TGTGCCAGCAGCCAAAAGGGGTTAAAACCCTCTGGAAACACCATATATTTT.